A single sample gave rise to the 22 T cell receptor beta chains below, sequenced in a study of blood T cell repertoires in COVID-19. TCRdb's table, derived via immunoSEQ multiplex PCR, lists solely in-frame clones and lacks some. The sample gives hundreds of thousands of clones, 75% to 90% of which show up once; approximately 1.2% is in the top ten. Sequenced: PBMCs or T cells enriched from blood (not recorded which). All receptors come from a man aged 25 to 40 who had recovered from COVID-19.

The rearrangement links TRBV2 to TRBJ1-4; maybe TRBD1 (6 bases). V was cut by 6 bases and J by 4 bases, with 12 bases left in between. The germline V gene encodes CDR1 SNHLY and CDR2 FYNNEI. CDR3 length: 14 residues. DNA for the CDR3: TGTGCCAGCAGAATGAGGACAGTTAATGAAAAACTGTTTTTT. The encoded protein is CASRMRTVNEKLFF.

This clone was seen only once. CDR3 sequence: CASALVAGADTQYF. The CDR3 bases are TGTGCCAGCGCGTTGGTAGCGGGAGCCGATACGCAGTATTTT. V is TRBV28 and J is TRBJ2-3; TRBD2 matches 9 bases. The CDR3 contains 14 residues. Losses at the gene ends were 8 bases for V and 6 bases for J; bases not matched to a gene: 9. CDR1 and CDR2 from the germline V gene are MDHEN and SYDVKM. Drawing the rest from reference TRBV28 and TRBJ2-3, the complete variable domain is DVKVTQSSRYLVKRTGEKVFLECVQDMDHENMFWYRQDPGLGLRLIYFSYDVKMKEKGDIPEGYSVSREKKERFSLILESASTNQTSMYLCASALVAGADTQYFGPGTRLTVL.

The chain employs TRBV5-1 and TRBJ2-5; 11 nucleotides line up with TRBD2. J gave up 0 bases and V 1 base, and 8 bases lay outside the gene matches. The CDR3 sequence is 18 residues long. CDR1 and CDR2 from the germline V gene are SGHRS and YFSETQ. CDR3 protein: CASSLTSRLAGHQETQYF. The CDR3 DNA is TGCGCCAGCAGCTTGACCTCGAGACTAGCGGGACACCAAGAGACCCAGTACTTC.

CDR3: CASRPTGFGANVLTF. CDR3 nucleotide sequence: TGTGCCAGCAGGCCGACAGGGTTCGGGGCCAACGTCCTGACTTTC. The V gene is TRBV28, the J gene TRBJ2-6; TRBD1 agrees at 7 bases. Per germline, CDR1 MDHEN and CDR2 SYDVKM. The J segment lost 4 bases and the V segment lost 6 bases, leaving 6 bases of the junction unmatched. The CDR3 contains 15 residues.

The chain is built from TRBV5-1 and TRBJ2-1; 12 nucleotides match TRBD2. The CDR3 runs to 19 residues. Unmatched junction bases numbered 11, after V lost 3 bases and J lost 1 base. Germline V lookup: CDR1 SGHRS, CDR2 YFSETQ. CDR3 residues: CASSWVTSGRMGSYNEQFF. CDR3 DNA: TGCGCCAGCAGCTGGGTAACTAGCGGGAGGATGGGGTCCTACAATGAGCAGTTCTTC.

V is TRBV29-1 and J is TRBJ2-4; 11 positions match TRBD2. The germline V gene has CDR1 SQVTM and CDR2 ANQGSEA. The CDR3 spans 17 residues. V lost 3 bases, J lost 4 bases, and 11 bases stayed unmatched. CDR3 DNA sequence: TGCAGCGTTGACGGTCGGGTAGCGGGAGGGAGGAAAAACATTCAGTACTTC. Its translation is CSVDGRVAGGRKNIQYF.

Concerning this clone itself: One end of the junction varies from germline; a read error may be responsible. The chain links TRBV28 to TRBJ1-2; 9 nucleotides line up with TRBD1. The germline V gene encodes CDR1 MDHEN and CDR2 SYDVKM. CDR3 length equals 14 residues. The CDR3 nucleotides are TGTGCCAGCAGACAGCAACAGGGGGCGGGTGGCTACGCCTTC. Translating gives CASRQQQGAGGYAF.

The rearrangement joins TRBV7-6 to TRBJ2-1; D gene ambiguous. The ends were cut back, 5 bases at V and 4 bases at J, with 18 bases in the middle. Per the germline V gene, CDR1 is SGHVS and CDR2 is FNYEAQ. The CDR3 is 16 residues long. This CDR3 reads CASSTFPRGTYNEQFF. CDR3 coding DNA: TGTGCCAGCAGCACCTTTCCTCGCGGAACTTACAATGAGCAGTTCTTC.

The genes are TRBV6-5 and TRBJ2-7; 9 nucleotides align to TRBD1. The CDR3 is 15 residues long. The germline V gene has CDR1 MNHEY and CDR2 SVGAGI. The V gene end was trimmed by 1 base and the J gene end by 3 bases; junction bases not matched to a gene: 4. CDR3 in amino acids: CASSYYRGPIYEQYF. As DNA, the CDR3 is TGTGCCAGCAGTTACTACAGGGGGCCCATCTACGAGCAGTACTTC.

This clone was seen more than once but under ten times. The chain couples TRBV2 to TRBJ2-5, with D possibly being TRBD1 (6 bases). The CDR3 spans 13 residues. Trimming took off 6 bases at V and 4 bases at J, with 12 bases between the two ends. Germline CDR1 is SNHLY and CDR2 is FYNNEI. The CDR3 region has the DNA TGTGCCAGCAGGGTCACAGGGAGAGAGACCCAGTACTTC. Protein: CASRVTGRETQYF.

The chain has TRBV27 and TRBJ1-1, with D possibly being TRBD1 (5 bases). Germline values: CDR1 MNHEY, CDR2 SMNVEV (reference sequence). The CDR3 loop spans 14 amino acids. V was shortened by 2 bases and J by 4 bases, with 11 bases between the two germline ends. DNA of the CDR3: TGTGCCAGCAGTTTAGAACAGGTTGGCACTGAAGCTTTCTTT. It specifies CASSLEQVGTEAFF.

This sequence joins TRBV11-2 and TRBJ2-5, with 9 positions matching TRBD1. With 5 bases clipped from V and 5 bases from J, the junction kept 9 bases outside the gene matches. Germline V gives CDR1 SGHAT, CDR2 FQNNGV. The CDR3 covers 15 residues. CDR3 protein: CASSPGTGTMETQYF. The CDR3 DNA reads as TGTGCCAGCAGCCCAGGGACAGGGACAATGGAGACCCAGTACTTC.

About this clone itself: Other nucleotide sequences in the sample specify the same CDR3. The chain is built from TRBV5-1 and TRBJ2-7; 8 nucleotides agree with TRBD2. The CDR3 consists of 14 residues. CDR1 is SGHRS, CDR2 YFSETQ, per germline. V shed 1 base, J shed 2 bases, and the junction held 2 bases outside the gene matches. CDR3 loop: CASSLTSGTYEQYF. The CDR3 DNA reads TGCGCCAGCAGCTTGACTAGCGGAACCTACGAGCAGTACTTC.

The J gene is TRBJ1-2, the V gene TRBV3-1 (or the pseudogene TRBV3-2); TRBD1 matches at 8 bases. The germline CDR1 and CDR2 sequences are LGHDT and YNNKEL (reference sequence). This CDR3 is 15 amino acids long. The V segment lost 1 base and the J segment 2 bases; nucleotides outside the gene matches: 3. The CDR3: CASSQVGTGNYGYTF. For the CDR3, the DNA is TGTGCCAGCAGCCAAGTCGGGACAGGAAACTATGGCTACACCTTC.

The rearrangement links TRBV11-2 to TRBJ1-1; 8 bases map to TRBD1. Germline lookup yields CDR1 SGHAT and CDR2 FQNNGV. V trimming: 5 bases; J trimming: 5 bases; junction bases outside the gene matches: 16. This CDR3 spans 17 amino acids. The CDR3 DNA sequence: TGTGCCAGCAGCCCTCCCCGCTACAGGGGGGACAGGACTGAAGCTTTCTTT. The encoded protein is CASSPPRYRGDRTEAFF.

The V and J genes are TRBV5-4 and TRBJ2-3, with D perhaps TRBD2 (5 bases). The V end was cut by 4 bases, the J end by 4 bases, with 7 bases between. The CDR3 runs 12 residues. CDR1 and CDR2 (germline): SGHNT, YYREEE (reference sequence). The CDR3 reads CASSLGADTQYF. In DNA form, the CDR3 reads TGTGCCAGCAGCCTGGGAGCAGATACGCAGTATTTT.

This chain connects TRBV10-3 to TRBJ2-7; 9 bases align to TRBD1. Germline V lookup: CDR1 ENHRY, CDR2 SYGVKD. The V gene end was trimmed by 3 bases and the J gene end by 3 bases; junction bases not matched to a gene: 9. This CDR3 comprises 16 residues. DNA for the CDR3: TGTGCCATCAGTGAAACCAGGACAGGGGTAGACTACGAGCAGTACTTC. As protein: CAISETRTGVDYEQYF.

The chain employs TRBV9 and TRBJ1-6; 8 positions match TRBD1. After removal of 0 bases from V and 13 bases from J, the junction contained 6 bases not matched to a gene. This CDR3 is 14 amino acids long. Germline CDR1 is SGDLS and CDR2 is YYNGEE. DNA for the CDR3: TGTGCCAGCAGCGTAGAAGGACAGGGTACCCCCCTCCACTTT. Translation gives CASSVEGQGTPLHF.

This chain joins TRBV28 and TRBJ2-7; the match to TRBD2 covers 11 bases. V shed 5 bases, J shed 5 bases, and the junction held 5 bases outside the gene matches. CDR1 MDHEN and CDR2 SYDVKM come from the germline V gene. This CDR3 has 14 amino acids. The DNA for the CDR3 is TGTGCCAGCAGTCTTACTAGCGGGAGAAACGAGCAGTACTTC. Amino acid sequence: CASSLTSGRNEQYF.

The CDR3 loop is CASSLEGQGHNEQFF. In DNA, the CDR3 is TGCGCCAGCAGCTTGGAAGGACAGGGCCACAATGAGCAGTTCTTC. The chain couples TRBV5-1 to TRBJ2-1, with TRBD1 matching 8 bases. The CDR3 has 15 amino acids. Germline CDR1 is SGHRS and CDR2 is YFSETQ. The V and J ends lost 0 bases and 5 bases, in that order; junction bases with no gene match: 4. Supplemented by reference TRBV5-1 and TRBJ2-1, the full variable domain reads KAGVTQTPRYLIKTRGQQVTLSCSPISGHRSVSWYQQTPGQGLQFLFEYFSETQRNKGNFPGRFSGRQFSNSRSEMNVSTLELGDSALYLCASSLEGQGHNEQFFGPGTRLTVL.

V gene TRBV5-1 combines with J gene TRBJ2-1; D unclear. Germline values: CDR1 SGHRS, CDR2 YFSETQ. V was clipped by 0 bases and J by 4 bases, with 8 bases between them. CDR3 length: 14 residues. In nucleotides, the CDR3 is TGCGCCAGCAGCTTGGGTCTATCATACAATGAGCAGTTCTTC. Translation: CASSLGLSYNEQFF.

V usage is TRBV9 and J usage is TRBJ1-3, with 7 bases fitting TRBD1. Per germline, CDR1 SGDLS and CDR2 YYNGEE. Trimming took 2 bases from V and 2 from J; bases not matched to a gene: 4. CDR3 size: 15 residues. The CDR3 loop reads CASSVDRAAGNTIYF. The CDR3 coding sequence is TGTGCCAGCAGCGTCGACAGGGCGGCTGGAAACACCATATATTTT.